This T cell receptor (beta chain) was identified during a study of T cell repertoires in cytomegalovirus infection. This clonotype was counted between two and nine times. Its matching antigen is unknown. One entry per CDR3 protein, called by TCRdb with MiXCR from the reads. The sample consists of 650,000 to 900,000 distinct CDR3 sequences, 30% to 35% of them appearing once. The CDR3 is 19 residues long. Trimming cost V 2 bases and J 0 bases, with 17 bases left between them. From germline, CDR1 is LNHDA and CDR2 SQIVND (reference sequence). The material was cultured CD8+ T cells from PBMCs, obtained from culture after CMV antigen stimulation. The receptor was derived from a human donor in good health (CMV status not recorded). Some clones in this sample may be carry-over from other donors' samples. The V and J genes are TRBV19 and TRBJ1-6, with D uncertain. For the CDR3, the DNA is TGTGCCAGTAGTATAAGCCGGATCCTCGTGAGCTCCTATAATTCACCCCTCCACTTT. This translates into CASSISRILVSSYNSPLHF.